This TCR beta chain was recorded in a study of cytomegalovirus exposure and HLA in healthy donors. Whole-study results and caveats: Immune exposure data for these donors was limited to CMV serostatus. The authors later linked a missense DCLRE1C variant to TCR beta V- and J-gene trimming. Associated with cytomegalovirus, according to the listing, were 170 or so TCR beta chains.

The CDR3 has 16 amino acids. Germline CDR1 reads MDHEN; CDR2 reads SYDVKM. V shed 6 bases, J shed 4 bases, and the junction held 14 bases outside the gene matches. The PCR employed 60 Vbeta primers together with 13 Jbeta primers. Authors' methods: Among the unique TCR beta chains that a later analysis counted, around 82 million in all, about 10 million were shared. This table comes from immunoSEQ multiplex PCR, and its TCRdb copy is limited to in-frame clones, with some not included. V and J calls and clone size are given by that table; D and trimming were obtained from the DNA. The sample lists more than 85,000 clones, nearly 85% occurring once. Details on this clone: The antigen remains undetermined.

This TCR was sampled from a man aged 18-30 years in good health and CMV-seronegative. This rearrangement joins TRBV28 to TRBJ1-2, with 7 bases aligning to TRBD1. The sample comprised PBMCs. The CDR3: CASSTAAETGAYGYTF. In nucleotides, the CDR3 is TGTGCCAGCAGCACCGCGGCCGAAACAGGGGCCTATGGCTACACCTTC.